A single TCR beta chain is shown here with its context. Its specific antigen is unknown. No quality values exist for individual bases; no much larger clone is one base distant. The data stem from a study of control samples from healthy donors and cancer patients (dated by TCRdb to between 2020 and 2021). The V end loses 0 bases and the J end loses 7 bases, and a stretch of 4 bases separates them. From its cysteine to its phenylalanine, the CDR3 spans 12 amino acids. The DNA shown is the 36-base CDR3, in frame from base 1. According to the germline V gene, CDR1 reads KGHSH and CDR2 reads LQKENI. Libraries were built with the immunoSEQ multiplex PCR assay. TCRdb provides this immuneACCESS table in a form limited to in-frame rearrangements. Some clones are lacking; in checked studies, under half of them reflect an unresolved V gene, and why the rest are absent is not known. This sample is represented by approximately 49,000 clones; around 85% of them were singletons. About 2.7% of the sample lies in the top ten.

The chain employs TRBV18 and TRBJ1-5, with the D gene not clear enough to name. Sequenced input: PBMCs. This receptor was obtained from a woman aged 45-59 years with lung cancer. The nucleotide sequence is TGTGCCAGCTCACCACCGGCCCAGCCCCAGCATTTT. This sequence encodes CASSPPAQPQHF. Outside the CDR3, residues come from the reference TRBV18 and TRBJ1-5 proteins, so the full variable domain is: NAGVMQNPRHLVRRRGQEARLRCSPMKGHSHVYWYRQLPEEGLKFMVYLQKENIIDESGMPKERFSAEFPKEGPSILRIQQVVRGDSAAYFCASSPPAQPQHFGDGTRLSIL.